The 15 T cell receptor beta chains below come from one sample, sequenced in a study of blood T cells in healthy people across ages. Primed by a sample-barcoded 5' primer and a J-beta primer mix, a second PCR proceeded for about 7 to 11 cycles. TCRdb itself ran the 5' RACE reads through MiXCR, one entry per CDR3 protein. The sample lists 500,000 to 700,000 distinct CDR3 sequences, roughly 30% occurring once. Sequenced material: blood. These TCRs come from a woman of 80 years or more in good health.

At least ten counts were recorded for this clonotype. The genes are TRBV20-1 and TRBJ2-3; a possible D gene is TRBD2 (5 bases). Per the germline V gene, CDR1 is DFQATT and CDR2 is SNEGSKA (reference sequence). V lost 3 bases, J lost 2 bases, and 9 bases lay in between. The CDR3 runs to 13 residues. The CDR3 sequence is CSASGVLTDTQYF. As DNA, the CDR3 is TGCAGTGCTAGCGGGGTGCTCACAGATACGCAGTATTTT.

CDR3 sequence: CATSDARGPQHF. CDR3 nucleotides: TGTGCCACCAGTGATGCGCGTGGGCCCCAGCATTTT. The chain recombines TRBV24-1 with TRBJ1-5, with D uncertain. The CDR3 has 12 residues. The germline CDR1 and CDR2 sequences are KGHDR and SFDVKD. V lost 3 bases, J lost 9 bases, and 8 bases lay in between.

Comments on this clonotype: A read error may explain this, as a much larger clone is one base away. V is TRBV6-2 or TRBV6-3 and J is TRBJ2-7, with D uncertain. Per germline, CDR1 MNHEY and CDR2 SVGEGT. V lost 2 bases and J lost 7, with 15 bases in between. The CDR3 sequence is 14 residues long. The CDR3 spells CASSYRGTLSEQYF. As DNA, the CDR3 is TGTGCCAGCAGTTACCGCGGAACTCTTAGTGAGCAGTACTTC.

The rearrangement uses TRBV29-1 and TRBJ1-5; weak D call: TRBD1 (6 bases). V lost 4 bases and J 4 bases, leaving 14 bases between the germline ends. The CDR3 is made up of 14 amino acids. CDR1 is SQVTM, CDR2 ANQGSEA, per germline. The CDR3 spells CSVGGQQGNQPQHF. The CDR3 region has the DNA TGCAGCGTTGGCGGTCAGCAGGGGAATCAGCCCCAGCATTTT.

The table lists this clonotype with many counts. The chain employs TRBV7-2 and TRBJ1-1, with 9 positions matching TRBD1. Germline CDR1 is SGHTA and CDR2 is FQGNSA. This CDR3 spans 13 amino acids. V lost 7 bases, J lost 5 bases, and 5 bases stayed unmatched. DNA for the CDR3: TGTGCCAGCAACCCGACAGGGGGGACTGAAGCTTTCTTT. Protein sequence: CASNPTGGTEAFF.

Points on this clonotype: This may come from a read error, since a much larger clone is one base off. The chain links TRBV28 to TRBJ1-2; TRBD1 might be the D (5 bases). Germline V gene data show CDR1 as MDHEN and CDR2 as SYDVKM. V was pared by 6 bases and J by 8 bases, with 16 bases between. The CDR3 consists of 13 residues. CDR3 nucleotide sequence: TGTGCCAGCAGCCGGGACGGGGTTAAAGGCTACACCTTC. This codes for CASSRDGVKGYTF.

The table lists this clonotype with many counts. The rearrangement links TRBV5-6 to TRBJ2-4; 10 bases map to TRBD1. Unmatched junction bases numbered 10, after V lost 4 bases and J lost 9 bases. Germline loops: CDR1 SGHDT, CDR2 YYEEEE. This CDR3 region has 15 residues. The chain's CDR3 is CASSRRTGGRVIQYF. The CDR3, as DNA: TGTGCCAGCAGCCGTCGGACAGGGGGTCGTGTCATTCAGTACTTC.

The gene calls are TRBV24-1 and TRBJ1-1; no clear D gene. The germline gives CDR1 KGHDR, CDR2 SFDVKD. V gave up 3 bases and J gave up 4 bases, with 11 bases separating them. This CDR3 is 14 amino acids long. The CDR3 DNA sequence: TGTGCCACCAGTGATCCCGGATCGGGCACTGAAGCTTTCTTT. It codes for CATSDPGSGTEAFF.

Concerning this clonotype itself: With a much larger clone just one base away, this may be a read error. The J gene is TRBJ2-7, the V gene TRBV9; the match to TRBD2 covers 7 bases. The CDR3 is 14 amino acids. Germline CDR1 reads SGDLS; CDR2 reads YYNGEE. For the CDR3, the DNA is TGTGTCAGCAGCGTGCGGGGGATCAGCGATGAGCAGTACTTC. Its translation: CVSSVRGISDEQYF.

This clonotype was counted many times. V is TRBV20-1 and J is TRBJ1-5, with D uncertain. The CDR3 length is 13 residues. The V gene lost 6 bases and the J gene lost 8 bases, with 17 bases spanning the gap. Germline loops: CDR1 DFQATT, CDR2 SNEGSKA (reference sequence). In DNA, the CDR3 is TGCAGTGCGACGATTTCCAAATGGGAGCCCCAGCATTTT. Translation gives CSATISKWEPQHF.

Regarding this clonotype: A much more abundant neighbour one base away suggests this may be a read error. The chain uses TRBV6-5 and TRBJ2-4, with 7 positions matching TRBD2. In germline, CDR1 is MNHEY, CDR2 SVGAGI. This CDR3 contains 12 residues. J was trimmed by 13 bases and V by 1 base; bases with no gene match: 4. The CDR3 protein is CASSYWGGEQYF. For the CDR3, the DNA is TGTGCCAGCAGTTACTGGGGGGGTGAGCAGTACTTC.

V is TRBV30 and J is TRBJ2-7; a possible D gene is TRBD1 (6 bases). This CDR3 is built from 14 residues. V gave up 1 base and J gave up 1 base, with 11 bases separating them. Germline CDR1 reads GTSNPN; CDR2 reads SVGIG (reference sequence). The CDR3 nucleotides are TGTGCCTGGAGTGCTGGTACAGGGTCCTACGAGCAGTACTTC. Amino acids: CAWSAGTGSYEQYF.

The rearrangement uses TRBV27 and TRBJ2-7; 7 bases map to TRBD1. TRBJ2-5 matches the DNA end more closely, so the J call is doubtful. This CDR3 comprises 15 residues. From germline, CDR1 is MNHEY and CDR2 SMNVEV (reference sequence). For the CDR3, the DNA is TGTGCCAGCAGCCTGGGAACAGGGGAAGGTGGGACCCAGTACTTC. Translating it yields CASSLGTGEGGTQYF.

This chain links TRBV19 with TRBJ2-7, with D hard to call. The CDR3 is 15 residues long. The V end was cut by 6 bases, the J end by 2 bases, with 17 bases between. Germline assignment: CDR1 LNHDA and CDR2 SQIVND (reference sequence). The CDR3 DNA follows: TGTGCCAGTAGCCCGAGGACGGCCTCTCCCTACGAGCAGTACTTC. It specifies CASSPRTASPYEQYF.

The V and J genes are TRBV7-9 and TRBJ2-7, with D maybe TRBD1 (6 bases). Trimming pared 5 bases from V and 3 bases from J, leaving 17 bases between. The CDR3 extends over 15 amino acids. Germline V gene data show CDR1 as SEHNR and CDR2 as FQNEAQ (reference sequence). CDR3: CASSLPLGADYEQYF. CDR3 in DNA: TGTGCCAGCAGCCTCCCGTTGGGGGCGGACTACGAGCAGTACTTC.